The clone carrying this T cell receptor (beta chain) was detected ten times or more. This specimen comes from a study of regulatory T cells in long-lasting Graves disease. CDR3 regions were amplified by Arm-PCR using iRepertoire HTBI primers to build TCR beta libraries. TCRdb called the multiplex PCR reads again in MiXCR, with one record for every CDR3 protein. The sample shows 350,000 to 450,000 distinct CDR3 sequences, 21% of them seen only once. The sample's time point: persistent/refractory GD, antithyroid drugs over 5 years with positive TRAb. After RNA was extracted from PBMCs, the TCR library was made from it. The sample in question was peripheral blood mononuclear cells (PBMCs), obtained when the disease was refractory, from a patient treated with antithyroid drugs. The source is a female donor with Graves disease.

CDR3 sequence: CASSKPRLTGELFF. The DNA for the CDR3 is TGTGCCAGCAGCAAGCCCCGACTGACCGGGGAGCTGTTTTTT. V gene TRBV12-3 or TRBV12-4 combines with J gene TRBJ2-2; D is unresolved. CDR3 length: 14 residues. V was pared by 6 bases and J by 5 bases, with 13 bases between.